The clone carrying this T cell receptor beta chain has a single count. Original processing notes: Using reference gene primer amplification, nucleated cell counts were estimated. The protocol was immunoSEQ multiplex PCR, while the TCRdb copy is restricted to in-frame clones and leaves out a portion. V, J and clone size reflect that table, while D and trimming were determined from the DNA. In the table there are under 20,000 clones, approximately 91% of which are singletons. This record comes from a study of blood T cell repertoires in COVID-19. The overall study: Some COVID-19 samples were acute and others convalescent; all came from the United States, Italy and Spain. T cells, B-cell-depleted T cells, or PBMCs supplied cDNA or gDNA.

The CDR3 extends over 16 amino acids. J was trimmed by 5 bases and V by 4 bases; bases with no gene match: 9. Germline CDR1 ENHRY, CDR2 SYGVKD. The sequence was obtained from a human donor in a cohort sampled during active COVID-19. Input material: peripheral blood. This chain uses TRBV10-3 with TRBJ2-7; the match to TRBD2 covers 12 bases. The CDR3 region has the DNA TGTGCCATCAGTGGAAGGACTAGCGGGGCCTCGGACGAGCAGTACTTC. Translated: CAISGRTSGASDEQYF.